Here is one TCR beta chain with its context. TCRdb's table, derived via immunoSEQ multiplex PCR, lists solely in-frame clones and lacks some. This sample has about 2.2 million clones, with 85% to 95% found just once. The CDR3 totals 15 residues. This specimen comes from a study of shared clonotypes between healthy human individuals. Study in general: Every donor yielded three CD4 naive, three CD4 memory, two CD8 naive and one CD8 memory plate.

As defined, naive CD8 cells were CD45RO-negative and positively selected for CCR7, with terminally differentiated effector memory CD45RA+ cells excluded. The receptor was isolated from a man aged 18 to 30 in good health. Some clones in this sample may be carry-over from other donors' samples. J is TRBJ2-3 and V is TRBV21-1. TRBV21-1 has pseudogene status. The sequenced material came from naive CD8+ T cells from PBMCs. The CDR3 region is CASSKVGGLTDTQYF. The CDR3 bases are TGTGCCAGCAGCAAAGTAGGGGGGCTCACAGATACGCAGTATTTT.